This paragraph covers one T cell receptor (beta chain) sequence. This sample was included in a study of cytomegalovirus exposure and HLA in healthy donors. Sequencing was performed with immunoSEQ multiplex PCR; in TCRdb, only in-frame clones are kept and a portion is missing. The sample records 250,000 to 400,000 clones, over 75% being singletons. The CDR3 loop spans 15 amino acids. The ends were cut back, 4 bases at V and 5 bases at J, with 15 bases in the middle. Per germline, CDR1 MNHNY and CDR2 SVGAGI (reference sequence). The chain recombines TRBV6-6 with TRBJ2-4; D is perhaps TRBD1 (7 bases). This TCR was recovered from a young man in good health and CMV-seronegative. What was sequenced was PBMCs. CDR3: CASSWLGGGENIQYF. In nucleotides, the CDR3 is TGTGCCAGCAGTTGGCTAGGGGGCGGGGAAAACATTCAGTACTTC.